The present entry profiles one T cell receptor (beta chain) with its context. Its matching antigen is unknown. The CDR3 is made up of 18 amino acids. The germline gives CDR1 LGHNA, CDR2 YSLEER. V lost 2 bases and J lost 0; bases outside the gene matches: 10. Alongside a J-beta primer mix, a sample-barcoded 5' primer served in a second PCR lasting 7 to 11 cycles. Each CDR3 protein gets one entry after TCRdb re-called the 5' RACE reads with MiXCR. The sample consists of approximately 900,000 distinct CDR3 sequences, roughly 50% of them appearing once. The sample belongs to a study of blood T cells in healthy people across ages. Regarding the study as a whole: Unknown CMV status may confound age-related changes in expanded clones. Naive CD4+ cells and diversity were both higher in long-lived donors than in aged donors.

This chain connects TRBV4-3 to TRBJ2-1; the match to TRBD1 covers 7 bases. This receptor was identified in a young man in good health. The sequencing input was blood. CDR3 DNA: TGCGCCAGCAGCCAATTCGGGACAGACATGAGCTCCTACAATGAGCAGTTCTTC. Protein: CASSQFGTDMSSYNEQFF.